What follows are 28 T cell receptor beta chains derived from one specimen sequenced in a study of T cells in Graves' hyperthyroidism and ophthalmopathy. Amplified TCR beta CDR3 regions came from RNA transcripts. HTBI primers were the set used in a first-round RT-PCR of the TCR CDR3. TCRdb re-called the multiplex PCR reads through MiXCR, storing one row per CDR3 protein. The sample consists of about 560,000 distinct CDR3 sequences, about 43% of them appearing once. What was sequenced was peripheral blood or thyroid tissue (not recorded which). These receptors were obtained from a woman in her late teens or twenties with Graves' hyperthyroidism.

This clonotype was counted only a few times. This sequence joins TRBV20-1 and TRBJ1-3; 8 bases line up with TRBD1. This CDR3 has 14 amino acids. Germline CDR1 DFQATT, CDR2 SNEGSKA (reference sequence). V lost 3 bases to trimming and J lost 7 bases; unmatched junction nucleotides: 8. CDR3 DNA sequence: TGCAGTGCTAGTCCGGACAGGGAAGGCAACACCATATATTTT. Translated: CSASPDREGNTIYF.

This clonotype was detected many times. The chain links TRBV7-2 to TRBJ1-5; tentatively, D is TRBD1 (6 bases). The V and J ends lost 2 bases and 6 bases respectively, with 11 bases between them. This CDR3 contains 14 residues. The germline CDR1 and CDR2 sequences are SGHTA and FQGNSA. In DNA, the CDR3 is TGTGCCAGCAGCTTATCCTTAGGGGGTCAGCCCCAGCATTTT. It yields the protein CASSLSLGGQPQHF.

This clonotype was counted only a few times. The chain links TRBV20-1 to TRBJ2-7; 11 bases are shared with TRBD2. Germline trimming cut 2 bases from V and 5 bases from J; bases unmatched to any gene: 11. The CDR3 consists of 16 residues. CDR1 is DFQATT and CDR2 is SNEGSKA in the germline V gene (reference sequence). In nucleotides, the CDR3 is TGCAGTGCTAGATGGAGGGATAGCGGGAGGGTCCACGAGCAGTACTTC. Its protein product is CSARWRDSGRVHEQYF.

V is TRBV20-1 and J is TRBJ2-7, with 9 bases fitting TRBD2. After removal of 3 bases from V and 4 bases from J, the junction contained 10 bases not matched to a gene. This CDR3 spans 15 amino acids. Germline CDR1 is DFQATT and CDR2 is SNEGSKA (reference sequence). The CDR3 coding sequence is TGCAGTGCTAGCCTTATGGCGGGAGGGCCGTACGAGCAGTACTTC. Its protein is CSASLMAGGPYEQYF.

The rearrangement uses TRBV4-3 and TRBJ2-5; D ambiguous. Germline loops: CDR1 LGHNA, CDR2 YSLEER. This CDR3 is 13 amino acids long. V was trimmed by 1 base and J by 5 bases, leaving 8 bases between them. In DNA, the CDR3 is TGCGCCAGCAGCCAAGTAAAATGGGAGACCCAGTACTTC. Amino acid sequence: CASSQVKWETQYF.

This clonotype was seen at least ten times. This sequence joins TRBV5-1 and TRBJ1-2, with 8 bases fitting TRBD1. Germline V lookup: CDR1 SGHRS, CDR2 YFSETQ. The CDR3 length is 14 residues. J lost 5 bases, V lost 6 bases, and 9 bases had no gene match. CDR3 sequence reads: CASTATGESYGYTF. For the CDR3, the DNA is TGCGCCAGCACCGCGACAGGGGAGAGTTATGGCTACACCTTC.

The sample holds a few counts of this clonotype. The junction and the germline gene differ at one end; a read error may be behind it. The J gene is TRBJ2-7, the V gene TRBV4-1; perhaps TRBD1 as D (5 bases). CDR3 length: 14 residues. Looked up from germline, CDR1 is MGHRA and CDR2 is YSYEKL. Here the CDR3 DNA reads TGTGCCAGCAGCCGCTGGGGCCAAAAGGACGAGCAGTACTTC. Its protein product is CASSRWGQKDEQYF.

In this sample, this clonotype turned up a few times. V gene TRBV19 combines with J gene TRBJ1-5; D uncertain. The CDR3 is 18 residues long. Looked up from germline, CDR1 is LNHDA and CDR2 is SQIVND (reference sequence). The germline V and J ends were trimmed by 3 bases and 0 bases, with 18 bases remaining between them. The CDR3 spells CASSMFPRTVNSNQPQHF. The CDR3 DNA reads as TGTGCCAGTAGTATGTTCCCACGGACCGTTAATAGCAATCAGCCCCAGCATTTT.

As regards this clonotype: A read error may produce the germline difference seen at one junction end. V and J are TRBV7-9 and TRBJ2-5; the D gene is possibly TRBD1 (6 bases). The CDR3 totals 14 residues. Germline V gene sequence: CDR1 SEHNR, CDR2 FQNEAQ (reference sequence). The CDR3 DNA follows: TGTGCCAGCAGCTTTGGACAGTTCCAAGGGACCCAGTACTTC. Protein: CASSFGQFQGTQYF.

The V and J genes are TRBV24-1 and TRBJ1-2, with D maybe TRBD1 (6 bases). The CDR3 sequence is 13 residues long. Trimming shortened V by 2 bases and J by 9 bases, and 12 bases separated the two germline ends. The germline gives CDR1 KGHDR, CDR2 SFDVKD. The CDR3 loop reads CATSDSQGTSYTF. CDR3 nucleotides: TGTGCCACCAGTGATTCCCAGGGGACTAGCTACACCTTC.

This clonotype was counted at least ten times. A much larger clone differs from this one at a single base, so this may be a read error. The chain couples TRBV19 to TRBJ1-1, with no clear D. Trimming left V 9 bases short and J 1 base short, with 9 bases between. This CDR3 has 12 amino acids. CDR1 is LNHDA and CDR2 is SQIVND in the germline V gene (reference sequence). Here the CDR3 reads CASSIGNTEAFF. The CDR3 coding sequence is TGTGCCAGCAGCATAGGGAACACTGAAGCTTTCTTT.

This clonotype appeared a few times. The chain recombines TRBV25-1 with TRBJ2-7; 7 bases are a match to TRBD2. V gave up 5 bases and J gave up 6 bases; unmatched junction bases: 16. CDR3 length: 16 amino acids. The germline V gene encodes CDR1 MGHDK and CDR2 SYGVNS. The CDR3: CASSYPSGIPEGEQYF. DNA of the CDR3: TGTGCCAGCAGTTACCCTAGCGGCATACCAGAAGGCGAGCAGTACTTC.

Regarding this clonotype: Because it lacks the conserved phenylalanine or tryptophan at the end, this CDR3 is likely a read error. This rearrangement joins TRBV9 to TRBJ1-1; D is ambiguous. The V gene lost 4 bases and the J gene lost 1 base, with 8 bases spanning the gap. The length of the CDR3 is 13 residues. In germline, CDR1 is SGDLS, CDR2 YYNGEE. The CDR3 DNA reads as TGTGCCAGCAGCTCATCAGGGAACACTGAAGCTTTCCTT. It encodes CASSSSGNTEAFL.

This clonotype was detected a few times. This rearrangement joins TRBV7-8 to TRBJ1-1, with D possibly being TRBD1 (5 bases). The CDR3 consists of 14 residues. The V gene lost 8 bases and the J gene lost 5 bases, with 18 bases spanning the gap. The germline gives CDR1 SGHVS, CDR2 FQNEAQ. CDR3: CASRRRSGGTEAFF. CDR3 in DNA: TGTGCCAGCCGGAGGCGGTCGGGGGGGACTGAAGCTTTCTTT.

This rearrangement joins TRBV9 to TRBJ2-6; no definite D call. Germline V gene sequence: CDR1 SGDLS, CDR2 YYNGEE. V shed 1 base and J shed 4 bases, with 9 bases lying between them. This CDR3 contains 15 residues. CDR3 protein: CASSVRWTGANVLTF. CDR3 bases: TGTGCCAGCAGCGTAAGGTGGACGGGGGCCAACGTCCTGACTTTC.

This clonotype was detected once. This chain uses TRBV25-1 with TRBJ1-1, with TRBD1 matching 8 bases. The trim removed 2 bases at V and 11 bases at J, leaving 7 bases unmatched. The CDR3 has 13 amino acids. CDR1 MGHDK and CDR2 SYGVNS come from the germline V gene. CDR3 nucleotides: TGTGCCAGCAGTGAAAGGGGGACAGGTTTCGCTTTCTTT. This gives the protein CASSERGTGFAFF.

This clonotype has only one observation. At one of its ends the junction is not consistent with the germline gene, which may arise from a read error. The V and J genes are TRBV7-2 and TRBJ2-6; the D is unclear. Germline V gene sequence: CDR1 SGHTA, CDR2 FQGNSA. The CDR3 totals 15 residues. The DNA for the CDR3 is TGCGCCAGCAGCTTCCGGCTAGCTGGGGCCAACGTCCTGACTTTC. Amino acid sequence: CASSFRLAGANVLTF. Looking up the rest from reference TRBV7-2 and TRBJ2-6 gives the full variable domain: GAGVSQSPSNKVTEKGKDVELRCDPISGHTALYWYRQSLGQGLEFLIYFQGNSAPDKSGLPSDRFSAERTGGSVSTLTIQRTQQEDSAVYLCASSFRLAGANVLTFGAGSRLTVL.

Comments on this clonotype: A much larger clone lies a single base off, so this may be a read error. The gene calls are TRBV2 and TRBJ1-2; D is possibly TRBD1 (6 bases). The germline V gene has CDR1 SNHLY and CDR2 FYNNEI. V was trimmed by 4 bases and J by 6 bases, leaving 15 bases between them. The CDR3 covers 14 residues. CDR3 nucleotide sequence: TGTGCCAGCAGTGTAGCGTTGACAGGAGATGGCTACACCTTC. Amino acids: CASSVALTGDGYTF.

CDR3 nucleotide sequence: TGTGCCAGCAGCTCCAACGGGACTGAAGCTTTCTTT. Encoded protein: CASSSNGTEAFF. The V and J genes are TRBV7-8 and TRBJ1-1; no reliable D call. The CDR3 spans 12 residues. The V and J ends lost 4 bases and 5 bases respectively, with 8 bases between them. Germline V gene sequence: CDR1 SGHVS, CDR2 FQNEAQ.

The rearrangement links TRBV7-2 to TRBJ1-3; D remains unclear. The CDR3 contains 17 residues. Germline-derived CDR1 and CDR2 are SGHTA and FQGNSA. Trimming removed 5 bases from V and 0 bases from J, with 17 bases in between. The CDR3 region has the DNA TGTGCCAGCAGCCAATCGAATGCCCAGCTCTCTGGAAACACCATATATTTT. As protein: CASSQSNAQLSGNTIYF. Together with reference TRBV7-2 and TRBJ1-3, the CDR3 gives the full variable domain: GAGVSQSPSNKVTEKGKDVELRCDPISGHTALYWYRQSLGQGLEFLIYFQGNSAPDKSGLPSDRFSAERTGGSVSTLTIQRTQQEDSAVYLCASSQSNAQLSGNTIYFGEGSWLTVV.

The chain is built from TRBV25-1 and TRBJ1-4; TRBD1 is a possible D gene (6 bases). CDR3 length: 14 residues. The germline CDR1 and CDR2 sequences are MGHDK and SYGVNS. The V end lost 3 bases, the J end lost 7 bases, and 12 bases lay between the germline ends. The CDR3 sequence: CASSEAGAGEKLFF. The CDR3 DNA is TGTGCCAGCAGTGAGGCGGGGGCCGGTGAAAAACTGTTTTTT.

This clonotype was detected only a few times. The rearrangement uses TRBV19 and TRBJ1-2; D remains unclear. CDR1 and CDR2 (germline): LNHDA, SQIVND (reference sequence). With 7 bases removed from V and 4 bases from J, the gap between germline ends came to 13 bases. The CDR3 runs to 13 residues. As DNA, the CDR3 is TGTGCCAGTAAGCCAGGTTTTGGCTATGGCTACACCTTC. Protein: CASKPGFGYGYTF.

This clonotype was counted once. The rearrangement links TRBV29-1 to TRBJ2-7, with 9 bases that match TRBD1. The V gene's germline CDR1 is SQVTM and CDR2 ANQGSEA. The CDR3 spans 14 residues. The CDR3 DNA reads as TGCAGTGAAAGGGGACAGGGTGGCCTGGTCGAGCAGTACTTC. It translates to CSERGQGGLVEQYF.

This CDR3 reads CATASGTEIYEQYF. The CDR3 DNA sequence: TGTGCCACCGCGTCCGGGACAGAGATTTACGAGCAGTACTTC. This chain links TRBV15 with TRBJ2-7; 7 bases line up with TRBD1. The length of the CDR3 is 14 residues. The germline V gene has CDR1 LNHNV and CDR2 YYDKDF (reference sequence). Trimming took 8 bases from V and 4 from J; bases not matched to a gene: 11.

The chain carries TRBV19 and TRBJ2-2; 7 bases align to TRBD1. This CDR3 comprises 14 residues. CDR1 LNHDA and CDR2 SQIVND come from the germline V gene (reference sequence). Trimming cost V 8 bases and J 1 base; bases outside gene matches: 4. The CDR3 here is CASETGLNTGELFF. CDR3 DNA: TGTGCCAGTGAGACAGGGCTGAACACCGGGGAGCTGTTTTTT.

This clonotype was observed a few times. The chain couples TRBV25-1 to TRBJ1-4, with TRBD1 as a possible D gene (5 bases). The CDR3 is 14 residues long. Trimming pared 6 bases from V and 5 bases from J, leaving 13 bases between. Germline CDR1 is MGHDK and CDR2 is SYGVNS. The CDR3 nucleotides read TGTGCCAGCAGAGCAGGGCTTGCGAATGAAAAACTGTTTTTT. This codes for CASRAGLANEKLFF.

As to this clonotype: A much larger clone lies one base from this, so it may be a read error. The V and J genes are TRBV6-1 and TRBJ2-7; TRBD2 matches at 9 bases. V shed 7 bases and J 5 bases; nucleotides not matched to a gene: 6. CDR1 is MNHNS, CDR2 SASEGT, per germline. The length of the CDR3 is 13 residues. This chain's CDR3 is CASIEREANEQYF. The CDR3 region has the DNA TGTGCCAGCATAGAGCGGGAGGCGAACGAGCAGTACTTC.

The sample holds a few counts of this clonotype. The germline gene is not matched at one end of the junction; a read error may be the cause. This rearrangement joins TRBV10-3 to TRBJ1-1; D possibly corresponds to TRBD1 (6 bases). The CDR3 is 15 amino acids. The germline gives CDR1 ENHRY, CDR2 SYGVKD. CDR3: CASSEMGAMNTEAFF. The DNA of the CDR3 is TGTGCCAGCAGTGAAATGGGGGCGATGAACACTGAAGCTTTCTTT.